This passage covers 20 T cell receptor beta chains from one sample sequenced in a study of cytomegalovirus exposure and HLA in healthy donors. The PCR was carried out with 60 Vbeta primers and 13 Jbeta primers. Produced via immunoSEQ multiplex PCR; TCRdb's table is partial and in-frame only. This table has 95,000 to 110,000 clones, roughly 66% appearing once. Material for sequencing was PBMCs. The receptors derive from a woman in her forties or fifties in good health and CMV-seronegative.

CDR3 loop: CASSLLVGLAGEYNEQFF. In nucleotides, the CDR3 is TGTGCCAGCAGCTTACTAGTAGGACTAGCGGGAGAATACAATGAGCAGTTCTTC. This chain uses TRBV7-6 with TRBJ2-1; 13 bases map to TRBD2. The germline gives CDR1 SGHVS, CDR2 FNYEAQ. This CDR3 has 18 amino acids. J gave up 4 bases and V 2 bases, and 8 bases lay outside the gene matches. The full variable domain, its missing parts supplied by reference TRBV7-6 and TRBJ2-1, is GAGVSQSPRYKVTKRGQDVALRCDPISGHVSLYWYRQALGQGPEFLTYFNYEAQQDKSGLPNDRFSAERPEGSISTLTIQRTEQRDSAMYRCASSLLVGLAGEYNEQFFGPGTRLTVL.

The chain joins TRBV30 to TRBJ2-2, with D possibly being TRBD2 (7 bases). Trimming shortened V by 3 bases and J by 5 bases, and 16 bases separated the two germline ends. Germline V lookup: CDR1 GTSNPN, CDR2 SVGIG (reference sequence). The CDR3 is 15 residues long. The CDR3 loop reads CAWRRAGASTGELFF. The CDR3, as DNA: TGTGCCTGGAGAAGGGCGGGGGCTTCTACCGGGGAGCTGTTTTTT.

This clone appeared once. The J gene is TRBJ2-3, the V gene TRBV1; the table's TRBD2 call for D was not verified on the DNA. TRBV1 is an annotated pseudogene. This CDR3 contains 19 residues. The chain's CDR3 is CTSSQDALRTSGSTDTQYF. Written as DNA, the CDR3 is TGCACCAGCAGCCAAGACGCTCTCCGGACTAGCGGGAGCACAGATACGCAGTATTTT.

This clone has more than one count but fewer than ten. V usage is TRBV4-2 and J usage is TRBJ1-2; D ambiguous. Trimming took off 1 base at V and 8 bases at J, with 17 bases between the two ends. This CDR3 is built from 15 residues. The germline gives CDR1 LGHNA, CDR2 YNFKEQ. The CDR3 here is CASSQVVRGVRGYTF. CDR3 nucleotides: TGTGCCAGCAGCCAAGTGGTGCGAGGTGTTAGAGGCTACACCTTC.

The chain employs TRBV5-1 and TRBJ2-3, with D possibly TRBD1 on 5 matching bases. Germline V gives CDR1 SGHRS, CDR2 YFSETQ. Trimming removed 4 bases at V and 1 base at J, with 16 bases between. The CDR3 contains 16 residues. CDR3 amino acids: CASSHPLDKRTDTQYF. CDR3 sequence (DNA): TGCGCCAGCAGCCATCCTTTGGACAAGCGCACAGATACGCAGTATTTT.

The chain links TRBV18 to TRBJ2-7; D is ambiguous. The V end lost 3 bases, the J end lost 3 bases, and 12 bases lay between the germline ends. The germline CDR1 and CDR2 sequences are KGHSH and LQKENI. CDR3 length: 14 amino acids. Here the CDR3 reads CASSPTWQVYEQYF. CDR3 in DNA: TGTGCCAGCTCACCTACCTGGCAAGTCTACGAGCAGTACTTC.

The J gene is TRBJ2-7, the V gene TRBV4-1; TRBD2 matches at 12 bases. V gave up 0 bases and J gave up 4 bases; unmatched junction bases: 1. The CDR3 is made up of 15 amino acids. Germline CDR1 reads MGHRA; CDR2 reads YSYEKL. The DNA of the CDR3 is TGCGCCAGCAGCCAAGAACTAGCGGGGGGTTACGAGCAGTACTTC. Encoded protein: CASSQELAGGYEQYF.

The gene calls are TRBV11-1 and TRBJ2-7, with TRBD2 matching 11 bases. V lost 3 bases and J lost 2; bases outside the gene matches: 6. Looked up from germline, CDR1 is SGHAT and CDR2 is FQDESV (reference sequence). CDR3 length: 16 amino acids. This chain's CDR3 is CASSFQRLAGPYEQYF. The CDR3 DNA is TGTGCCAGCAGCTTCCAACGACTAGCGGGGCCCTACGAGCAGTACTTC.

V gene TRBV6-5 combines with J gene TRBJ2-5; TRBD1 aligns across 8 bases. The junction had 3 bases not matched to a gene; V was cut back by 1 base and J by 2 bases. The length of the CDR3 is 15 residues. Germline-derived CDR1 and CDR2 are MNHEY and SVGAGI. CDR3: CASSYWGTGQETQYF. The CDR3 DNA is TGTGCCAGCAGTTACTGGGGGACAGGACAAGAGACCCAGTACTTC.

The J gene is TRBJ2-6, the V gene TRBV10-3; TRBD1 might be the D (5 bases). This CDR3 contains 17 residues. The V and J ends lost 7 bases and 0 bases respectively, with 16 bases between them. Germline V gene data show CDR1 as ENHRY and CDR2 as SYGVKD. CDR3 DNA: TGTGCCATCACCGCAGACAGTTTAGTCTCTGGGGCCAACGTCCTGACTTTC. It is translated as CAITADSLVSGANVLTF.

CDR3 bases: TGTGCCAGCAGTGAGCTACGGGAGACCCAGTACTTC. It translates to CASSELRETQYF. This sequence joins TRBV2 and TRBJ2-5; D unclear. Per the germline V gene, CDR1 is SNHLY and CDR2 is FYNNEI. V shed 3 bases and J shed 5 bases, with 7 bases lying between them. The CDR3 consists of 12 residues.

The J gene is TRBJ2-5, the V gene TRBV10-3; tentatively, D is TRBD1 (5 bases). The ends were cut back, 3 bases at V and 4 bases at J, with 9 bases in the middle. Germline CDR1 ENHRY, CDR2 SYGVKD. This CDR3 contains 13 residues. CDR3 in DNA: TGTGCCATCAGTGACAGGGCCGGAGAGACCCAGTACTTC. Protein: CAISDRAGETQYF.

The V and J genes are TRBV28 and TRBJ2-5, with D tentatively TRBD1 (6 bases). The V end lost 8 bases, the J end lost 5 bases, and 15 bases lay between the germline ends. The germline V gene has CDR1 MDHEN and CDR2 SYDVKM. There are 13 residues in the CDR3. Here the CDR3 reads CASGKDRFETQYF. The CDR3 region has the DNA TGTGCCAGCGGTAAGGACAGATTCGAGACCCAGTACTTC.

Worth noting for this clone: The identical CDR3 is also encoded by other nucleotide sequences in the sample. The rearrangement joins TRBV5-1 to TRBJ2-5, with no clear D. CDR1 and CDR2 from the germline V gene are SGHRS and YFSETQ. The CDR3 is 13 residues long. The V end was cut by 0 bases, the J end by 4 bases, with 7 bases between. The CDR3 loop reads CASSLGAGETQYF. For the CDR3, the DNA is TGCGCCAGCAGCTTGGGCGCCGGAGAGACCCAGTACTTC.

This sequence joins TRBV6-5 and TRBJ1-2; D ambiguous. The CDR3 totals 14 residues. Trimming left V 2 bases short and J 4 bases short, with 11 bases between. Germline V gene lookup returns CDR1 MNHEY and CDR2 SVGAGI. The CDR3 DNA sequence: TGTGCCAGCAGTTACGCCGGGGTGGGCTATGGCTACACCTTC. As protein: CASSYAGVGYGYTF.

CDR3: CASSMGPSPDTQYF. DNA of the CDR3: TGCGCCAGCAGCATGGGCCCAAGCCCAGATACGCAGTATTTT. V and J are TRBV5-1 and TRBJ2-3; D remains unclear. The CDR3 totals 14 residues. Per the germline V gene, CDR1 is SGHRS and CDR2 is YFSETQ. Trimming left V 4 bases short and J 4 bases short, with 13 bases between. The full variable domain, in which reference TRBV5-1 and TRBJ2-3 provide the parts outside the CDR3, is KAGVTQTPRYLIKTRGQQVTLSCSPISGHRSVSWYQQTPGQGLQFLFEYFSETQRNKGNFPGRFSGRQFSNSRSEMNVSTLELGDSALYLCASSMGPSPDTQYFGPGTRLTVL.

The V gene is TRBV9, the J gene TRBJ2-5; D not resolved. Germline loops: CDR1 SGDLS, CDR2 YYNGEE. CDR3 length: 12 residues. Between the trimmed V and J ends, which lost 3 bases and 4 bases, there was a span of 7 bases. The CDR3: CASSEYGETQYF. CDR3 in DNA: TGTGCCAGCAGCGAATACGGAGAGACCCAGTACTTC.

The chain uses TRBV25-1 and TRBJ1-3, with TRBD1 identical over 7 bases. Germline CDR1 MGHDK, CDR2 SYGVNS. V trimming: 6 bases; J trimming: 3 bases; junction bases outside the gene matches: 2. The CDR3 has 13 residues. The chain's CDR3 is CASRTGFGNTIYF. The CDR3 region has the DNA TGTGCCAGCAGGACAGGGTTTGGAAACACCATATATTTT. Variable domain in full (rest from reference TRBV25-1 and TRBJ1-3): EADIYQTPRYLVIGTGKKITLECSQTMGHDKMYWYQQDPGMELHLIHYSYGVNSTEKGDLSSESTVSRIRTEHFPLTLESARPSHTSQYLCASRTGFGNTIYFGEGSWLTVV.

J is TRBJ2-1 and V is TRBV4-3; D is perhaps TRBD1 (5 bases). Germline values: CDR1 LGHNA, CDR2 YSLEER. This CDR3 region has 15 residues. Trimming took 3 bases from V and 7 from J, leaving 16 bases between them. DNA for the CDR3: TGCGCCAGCAGCCAGGGGCCAGGGCGGCTGAATGAGCAGTTCTTC. This encodes CASSQGPGRLNEQFF.

A few counts support this clone. The genes are TRBV7-9 and TRBJ2-3; weak D call: TRBD2 (6 bases). Trimming left V 8 bases short and J 4 bases short, with 16 bases between. The length of the CDR3 is 14 residues. Germline CDR1 reads SEHNR; CDR2 reads FQNEAQ (reference sequence). CDR3 in DNA: TGTGCCAGCGCTCTAGGACTATCATCAGATACGCAGTATTTT. It yields the protein CASALGLSSDTQYF.